The present TCR beta chain was sequenced within a study of cytomegalovirus exposure and HLA in healthy donors. Whole-study results and caveats: Among donors in an Asian-associated ancestry cluster, a later analysis reportedly found fewer N-insertions than the roughly 700-donor mean. Later on, a genetic analysis was performed. It linked a missense variant in DCLRE1C with V- and J-gene trimming of TCR beta. Both high specificity and high sensitivity reportedly marked the classifier's diagnosis of cytomegalovirus status.

The CDR3 spans 15 residues. V lost 0 bases, J lost 4 bases, and 13 bases lay in between. In germline, CDR1 is SGHRS, CDR2 YFSETQ. In its sample, this clone was seen a few times. The antigen is undetermined. In the PCR, 60 Vbeta and 13 Jbeta primers were used. Using immunoSEQ multiplex PCR, the repertoire was profiled, and TCRdb retains in-frame clones only, with some absent. The repertoire holds approximately 70,000 clones, with 65% to 75% as singletons. The receptor was isolated from a man in his forties or fifties in good health and CMV-seropositive. This chain joins TRBV5-1 and TRBJ1-1; D not certain. The material sequenced was PBMCs. The CDR3 spells CASSLGEGSGTEAFF. In nucleotides, the CDR3 is TGCGCCAGCAGCTTGGGAGAGGGCAGTGGCACTGAAGCTTTCTTT.